This TCR beta chain came from a study of PD-L1 blockade in urothelial cancer. At the level of the study: About 90% of the 29 patients were males with bladder-origin urothelial cancer. Prior regimens of chemotherapy numbered 0 to 3 per patient.

Germline CDR1 and CDR2: PRHDT and FYEKMQ (reference sequence). The CDR3 runs 15 residues. V lost 3 bases and J 2 bases, leaving 12 bases between the germline ends. The study enrolled patients with locally advanced or metastatic urothelial carcinoma. Sample numbers ranged from 1 to 8 per patient, encompassing pretreatment and on-treatment collections. Using immunoSEQ multiplex PCR, the repertoire was profiled, and TCRdb retains in-frame clones only, with some absent. Among about 80,000 clones, roughly 90% were seen once, and the ten largest hold roughly 5.2%. The sequence derives from a woman between 70 and 85 years old with urothelial cancer. The starting material was PBMCs, obtained around atezolizumab (anti-PD-L1) treatment. J is TRBJ2-3 and V is TRBV13, with D possibly being TRBD1 (6 bases). This chain's CDR3 is CASSFRPGATDTQYF. The DNA for the CDR3 is TGTGCCAGCAGCTTCAGGCCAGGGGCCACAGATACGCAGTATTTT.